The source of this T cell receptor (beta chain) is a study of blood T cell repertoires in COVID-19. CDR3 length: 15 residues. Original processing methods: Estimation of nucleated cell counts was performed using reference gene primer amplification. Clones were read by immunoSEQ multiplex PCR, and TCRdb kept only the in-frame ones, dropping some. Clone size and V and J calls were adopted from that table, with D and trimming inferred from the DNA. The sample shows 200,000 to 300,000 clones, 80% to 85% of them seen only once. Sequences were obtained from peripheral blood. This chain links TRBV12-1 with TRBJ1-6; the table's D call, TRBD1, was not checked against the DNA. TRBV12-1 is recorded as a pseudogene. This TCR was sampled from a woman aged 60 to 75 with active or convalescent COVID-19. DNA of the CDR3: TGTGCCAGCAGCCCCAAAATGGGGGCTAATTCACCCCTCCACTTT. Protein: CASSPKMGANSPLHF.